One and the same sample provided the 13 T cell receptor beta chains below, sequenced in a study of T cells expressing NK-cell markers. Following a re-call of the 5' RACE reads, TCRdb has one entry per CDR3 protein and lacks DNA. This specimen shows 350,000 to 500,000 distinct CDR3 sequences; the ten leading clones hold 6% to 8%. The sample consisted of blood T cells: a sorted CD56 or NKG2C T cell subset, CD4+ or CD8+ T cells, or bulk PBMC T cells (not recorded which). The receptors come from a woman between 18 and 70 years old in good health.

The gene calls are TRBV20-1 and TRBJ2-5; TCRdb outputs TRBD2, but without DNA this stays unchecked. This CDR3 is built from 14 residues. CDR1 and CDR2 (germline): DFQATT, SNEGSKA (reference sequence). Here the CDR3 reads CSFRTSGGVETQYF.

This chain joins TRBV18 and TRBJ2-5; the D call from TCRdb, TRBD1, cannot be confirmed without DNA. The CDR3 runs to 13 residues. In germline, CDR1 is KGHSH, CDR2 LQKENI. CDR3 region: CASSQGQGETQYF.

The chain combines TRBV20-1 with TRBJ2-5; TCRdb proposes TRBD1, but this gene call is untestable without DNA. Germline V gives CDR1 DFQATT, CDR2 SNEGSKA (reference sequence). The CDR3 runs to 15 residues. CDR3 region: CSARRPGQLQETQYF.

The rearrangement links TRBV11-2 to TRBJ1-1. Germline CDR1 reads SGHAT; CDR2 reads FQNNGV. This CDR3 is built from 13 residues. CDR3 loop: CASSLSDWTEAFF.

This sequence joins TRBV5-1 and TRBJ2-5. The CDR3 is made up of 12 amino acids. CDR1 is SGHRS and CDR2 is YFSETQ in the germline V gene. Here the CDR3 reads CASSFSFETQYF. Looking up the rest from reference TRBV5-1 and TRBJ2-5 gives the full variable domain: KAGVTQTPRYLIKTRGQQVTLSCSPISGHRSVSWYQQTPGQGLQFLFEYFSETQRNKGNFPGRFSGRQFSNSRSEMNVSTLELGDSALYLCASSFSFETQYFGPGTRLLVL.

The V gene is TRBV4-2, the J gene TRBJ2-1. CDR1 and CDR2 from the germline V gene are LGHNA and YNFKEQ. The CDR3 spans 16 residues. Here the CDR3 reads CASSQETSDSYNEQFF.

This chain connects TRBV20-1 to TRBJ2-3; TCRdb indicates TRBD2, and absent DNA this call remains unverified. From germline, CDR1 is DFQATT and CDR2 SNEGSKA (reference sequence). The length of the CDR3 is 16 residues. CDR3 residues: CSASGLAGAYTDTQYF.

The chain carries TRBV27 and TRBJ1-6; checking the TCRdb D call of TRBD1 is not possible without DNA. This CDR3 contains 14 residues. Germline CDR1 is MNHEY and CDR2 is SMNVEV (reference sequence). The CDR3 spells CASRPGRGNSPLHF.

V and J are TRBV9 and TRBJ2-1; TCRdb lists TRBD1, though no DNA is available to test this call. The germline gives CDR1 SGDLS, CDR2 YYNGEE. CDR3 size: 16 residues. CDR3 in amino acids: CASSARQGSNYNEQFF.

The J gene is TRBJ2-5, the V gene TRBV28; the D call from TCRdb, TRBD1, cannot be confirmed without DNA. The CDR3 runs 13 residues. CDR1 is MDHEN and CDR2 is SYDVKM in the germline V gene. CDR3 in amino acids: CASSLPQEETQYF.

The rearrangement uses TRBV7-6 and TRBJ2-2; TCRdb selects TRBD1, and the lack of DNA leaves this call unchecked. Germline V gives CDR1 SGHVS, CDR2 FNYEAQ. CDR3 size: 18 residues. This CDR3 is CASSPNTPGFWGTGELFF.

The chain joins TRBV6-5 to TRBJ2-5; as DNA is missing, the TRBD1 call by TCRdb cannot be tested. This CDR3 region has 14 residues. Germline V gene lookup returns CDR1 MNHEY and CDR2 SVGAGI. CDR3 sequence reads: CASSYSGRQETQYF.

The rearrangement links TRBV25-1 to TRBJ2-5; TCRdb's D call of TRBD2 is untestable without DNA. The CDR3 has 16 amino acids. Per germline, CDR1 MGHDK and CDR2 SYGVNS. The CDR3 loop is CASSDPEREGLMTQYF.